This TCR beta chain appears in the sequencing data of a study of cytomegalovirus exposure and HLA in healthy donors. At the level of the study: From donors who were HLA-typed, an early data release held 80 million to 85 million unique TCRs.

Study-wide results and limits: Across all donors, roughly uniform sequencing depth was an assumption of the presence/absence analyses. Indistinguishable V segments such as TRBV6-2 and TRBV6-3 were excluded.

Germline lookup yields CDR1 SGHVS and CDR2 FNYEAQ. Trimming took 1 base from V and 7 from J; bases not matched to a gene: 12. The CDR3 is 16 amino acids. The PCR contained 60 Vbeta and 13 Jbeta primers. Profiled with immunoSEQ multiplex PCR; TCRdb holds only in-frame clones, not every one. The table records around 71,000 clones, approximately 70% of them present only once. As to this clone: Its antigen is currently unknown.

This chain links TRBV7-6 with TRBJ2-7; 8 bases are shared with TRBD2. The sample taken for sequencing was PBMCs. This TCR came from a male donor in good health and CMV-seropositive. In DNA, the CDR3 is TGTGCCAGCAGCTTAGTAGCGGGACTCTCAAGGGGAGAGCAGTACTTC. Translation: CASSLVAGLSRGEQYF. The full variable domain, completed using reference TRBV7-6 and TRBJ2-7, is GAGVSQSPRYKVTKRGQDVALRCDPISGHVSLYWYRQALGQGPEFLTYFNYEAQQDKSGLPNDRFSAERPEGSISTLTIQRTEQRDSAMYRCASSLVAGLSRGEQYFGPGTRLTVT.